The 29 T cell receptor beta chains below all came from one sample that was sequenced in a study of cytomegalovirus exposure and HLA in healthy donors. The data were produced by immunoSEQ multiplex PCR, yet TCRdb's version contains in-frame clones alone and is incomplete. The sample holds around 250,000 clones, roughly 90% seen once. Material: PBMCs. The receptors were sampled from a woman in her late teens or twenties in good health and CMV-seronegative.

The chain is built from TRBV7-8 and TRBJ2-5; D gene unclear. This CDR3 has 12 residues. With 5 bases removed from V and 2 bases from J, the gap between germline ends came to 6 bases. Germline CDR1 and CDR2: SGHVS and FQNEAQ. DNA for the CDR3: TGTGCCAGCAGCCCTGTACAAGAGACCCAGTACTTC. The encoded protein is CASSPVQETQYF.

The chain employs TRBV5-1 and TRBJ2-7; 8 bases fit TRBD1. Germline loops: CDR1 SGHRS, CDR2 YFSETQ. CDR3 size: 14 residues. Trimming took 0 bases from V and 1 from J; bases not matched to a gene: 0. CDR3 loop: CASSLGDRSYEQYF. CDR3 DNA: TGCGCCAGCAGCTTGGGGGACAGGTCCTACGAGCAGTACTTC.

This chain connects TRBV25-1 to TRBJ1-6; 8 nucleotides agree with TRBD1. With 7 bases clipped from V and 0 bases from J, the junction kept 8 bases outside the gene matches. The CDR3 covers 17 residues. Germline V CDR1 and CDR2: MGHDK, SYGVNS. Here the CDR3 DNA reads TGTGCCAGCAACTCAGGGGGCACAAGCTCCTATAATTCACCCCTCCACTTT. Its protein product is CASNSGGTSSYNSPLHF.

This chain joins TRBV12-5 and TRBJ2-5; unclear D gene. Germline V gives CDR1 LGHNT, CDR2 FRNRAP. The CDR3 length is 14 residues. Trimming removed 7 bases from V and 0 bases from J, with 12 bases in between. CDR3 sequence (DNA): TGTGCTAGTGCTGGAGCGTACGACCAAGAGACCCAGTACTTC. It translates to CASAGAYDQETQYF.

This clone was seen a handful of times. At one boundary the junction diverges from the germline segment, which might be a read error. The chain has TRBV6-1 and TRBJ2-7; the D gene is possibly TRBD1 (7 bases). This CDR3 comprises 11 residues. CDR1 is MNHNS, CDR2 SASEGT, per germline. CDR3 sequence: CASRGLRDSHF. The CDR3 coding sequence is TGTGCCAGCAGGGGACTCCGGGACAGCCACTTC.

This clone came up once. The CDR3 loop reads CASSEAWTGVSQPQHF. The CDR3 DNA is TGTGCCAGCAGTGAAGCATGGACAGGGGTGAGTCAGCCCCAGCATTTT. This sequence joins TRBV6-1 and TRBJ1-5, with TRBD1 matching 9 bases. The V gene end was trimmed by 0 bases and the J gene end by 6 bases; junction bases not matched to a gene: 6. CDR3 length: 16 amino acids. Germline V gene sequence: CDR1 MNHNS, CDR2 SASEGT.

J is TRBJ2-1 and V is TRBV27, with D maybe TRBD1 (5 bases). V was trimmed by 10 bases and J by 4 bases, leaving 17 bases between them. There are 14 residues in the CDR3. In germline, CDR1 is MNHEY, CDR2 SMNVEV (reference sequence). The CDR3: CATTVGAPYNEQFF. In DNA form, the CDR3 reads TGTGCCACCACCGTTGGGGCTCCGTACAATGAGCAGTTCTTC.

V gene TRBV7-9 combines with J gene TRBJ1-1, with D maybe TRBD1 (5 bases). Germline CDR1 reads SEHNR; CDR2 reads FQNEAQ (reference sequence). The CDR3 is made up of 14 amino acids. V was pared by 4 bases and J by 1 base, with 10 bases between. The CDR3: CASSSGVWNTEAFF. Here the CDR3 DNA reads TGTGCCAGCAGCTCGGGGGTTTGGAACACTGAAGCTTTCTTT. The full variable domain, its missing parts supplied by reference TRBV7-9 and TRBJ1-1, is DTGVSQNPRHKITKRGQNVTFRCDPISEHNRLYWYRQTLGQGPEFLTYFQNEAQLEKSRLLSDRFSAERPKGSFSTLEIQRTEQGDSAMYLCASSSGVWNTEAFFGQGTRLTVV.

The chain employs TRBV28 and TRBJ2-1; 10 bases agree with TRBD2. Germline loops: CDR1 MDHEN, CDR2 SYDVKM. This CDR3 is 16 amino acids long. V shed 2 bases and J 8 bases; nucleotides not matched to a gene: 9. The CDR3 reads CASSLIRLAGDDEQFF. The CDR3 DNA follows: TGTGCCAGCAGTTTAATTCGCCTAGCGGGGGACGATGAGCAGTTCTTC.

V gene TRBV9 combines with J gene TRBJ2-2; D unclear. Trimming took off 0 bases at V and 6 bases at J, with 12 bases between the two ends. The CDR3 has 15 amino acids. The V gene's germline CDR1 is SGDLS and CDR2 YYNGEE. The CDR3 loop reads CASSVGLEASGELFF. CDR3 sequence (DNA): TGTGCCAGCAGCGTAGGTCTAGAGGCGTCCGGGGAGCTGTTTTTT.

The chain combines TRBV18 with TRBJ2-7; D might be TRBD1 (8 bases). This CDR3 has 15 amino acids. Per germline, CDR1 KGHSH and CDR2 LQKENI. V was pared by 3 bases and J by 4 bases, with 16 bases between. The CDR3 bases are TGTGCCAGCTCACCGAAACAGGGGGGGACATACGAGCAGTACTTC. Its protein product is CASSPKQGGTYEQYF.

The CDR3 DNA follows: TGCGCCAGCAGTCAATTTCTCCCCGACAGCTCTGGAAACACCATATATTTT. This codes for CASSQFLPDSSGNTIYF. This chain links TRBV23-1 with TRBJ1-3; D perhaps matches TRBD1 (5 bases). TRBV23-1 belongs to the ORF category, with a function that is uncertain. This CDR3 contains 17 residues. Trimming shortened V by 1 base and J by 0 bases, and 13 bases separated the two germline ends.

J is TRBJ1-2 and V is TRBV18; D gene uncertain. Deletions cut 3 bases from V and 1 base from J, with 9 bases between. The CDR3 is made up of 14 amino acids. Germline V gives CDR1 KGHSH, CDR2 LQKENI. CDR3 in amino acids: CASSPSGSNYGYTF. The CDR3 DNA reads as TGTGCCAGCTCACCTTCTGGGAGTAACTATGGCTACACCTTC.

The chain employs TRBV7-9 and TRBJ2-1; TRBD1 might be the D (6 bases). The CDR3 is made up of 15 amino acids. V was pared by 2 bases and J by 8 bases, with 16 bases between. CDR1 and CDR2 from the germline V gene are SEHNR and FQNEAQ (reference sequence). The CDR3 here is CASSLYLGADDEQFF. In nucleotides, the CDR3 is TGTGCCAGCAGCTTATATTTGGGGGCCGACGATGAGCAGTTCTTC. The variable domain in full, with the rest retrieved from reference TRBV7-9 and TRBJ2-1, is DTGVSQNPRHKITKRGQNVTFRCDPISEHNRLYWYRQTLGQGPEFLTYFQNEAQLEKSRLLSDRFSAERPKGSFSTLEIQRTEQGDSAMYLCASSLYLGADDEQFFGPGTRLTVL.

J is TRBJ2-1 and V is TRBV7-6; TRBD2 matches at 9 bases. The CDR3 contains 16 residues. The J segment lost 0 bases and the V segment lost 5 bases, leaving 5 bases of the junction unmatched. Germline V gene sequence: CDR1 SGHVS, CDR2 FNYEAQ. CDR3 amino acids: CASSSSGGFSYNEQFF. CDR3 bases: TGTGCCAGCAGCAGTAGCGGGGGCTTCTCCTACAATGAGCAGTTCTTC.

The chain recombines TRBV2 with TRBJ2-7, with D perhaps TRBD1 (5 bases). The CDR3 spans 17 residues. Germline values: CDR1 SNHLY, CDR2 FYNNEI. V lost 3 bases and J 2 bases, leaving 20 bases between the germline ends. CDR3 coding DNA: TGTGCCAGCAGTGATAGGGGTCAGTATGATCCCACCTACGAGCAGTACTTC. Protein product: CASSDRGQYDPTYEQYF.

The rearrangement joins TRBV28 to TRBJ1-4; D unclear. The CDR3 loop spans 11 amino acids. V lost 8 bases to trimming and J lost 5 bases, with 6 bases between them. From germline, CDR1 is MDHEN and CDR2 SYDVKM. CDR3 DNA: TGTGCCAGCTCCTCGAATGAAAAACTGTTTTTT. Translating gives CASSSNEKLFF.

The CDR3 nucleotides read TGTGCCAGTAGTATTGCCCTAGCGGGGGCCTCCGAGCAGTACGTC. Translating gives CASSIALAGASEQYV. V and J are TRBV19 and TRBJ2-7; 10 nucleotides agree with TRBD2. J lost 6 bases, V lost 3 bases, and 8 bases had no gene match. This CDR3 spans 15 amino acids. Germline V CDR1 and CDR2: LNHDA, SQIVND (reference sequence).

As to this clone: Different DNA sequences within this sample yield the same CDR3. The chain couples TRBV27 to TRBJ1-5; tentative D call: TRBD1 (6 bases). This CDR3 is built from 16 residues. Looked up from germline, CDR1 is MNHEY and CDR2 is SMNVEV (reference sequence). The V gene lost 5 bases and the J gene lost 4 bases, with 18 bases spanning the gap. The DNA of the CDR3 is TGTGCCAGCAGTCGCAGGGGTGGTGATGGTAATCAGCCCCAGCATTTT. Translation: CASSRRGGDGNQPQHF.

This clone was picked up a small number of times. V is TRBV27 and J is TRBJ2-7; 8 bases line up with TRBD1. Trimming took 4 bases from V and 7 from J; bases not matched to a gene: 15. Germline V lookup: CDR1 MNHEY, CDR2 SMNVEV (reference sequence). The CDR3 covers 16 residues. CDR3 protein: CASSWWAGGRSWEQYF. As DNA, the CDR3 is TGTGCCAGCAGTTGGTGGGCAGGGGGCAGGAGTTGGGAGCAGTACTTC.

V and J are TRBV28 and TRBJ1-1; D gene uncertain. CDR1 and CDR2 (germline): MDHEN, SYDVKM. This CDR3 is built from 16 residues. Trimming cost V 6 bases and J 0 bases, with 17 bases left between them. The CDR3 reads CASSYPPGFMNTEAFF. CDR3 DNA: TGTGCCAGCAGCTACCCCCCGGGGTTTATGAACACTGAAGCTTTCTTT.

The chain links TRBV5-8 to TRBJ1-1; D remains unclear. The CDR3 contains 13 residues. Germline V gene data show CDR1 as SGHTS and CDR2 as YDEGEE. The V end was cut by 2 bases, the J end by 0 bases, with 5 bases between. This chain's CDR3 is CASSFHLNTEAFF. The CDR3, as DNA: TGTGCCAGCAGCTTTCATTTGAACACTGAAGCTTTCTTT. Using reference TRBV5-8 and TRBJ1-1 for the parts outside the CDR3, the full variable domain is EAGVTQSPTHLIKTRGQQATLRCSPISGHTSVYWYQQALGLGLQFLLWYDEGEERNRGNFPPRFSGRQFPNYSSELNVNALELEDSALYLCASSFHLNTEAFFGQGTRLTVV.

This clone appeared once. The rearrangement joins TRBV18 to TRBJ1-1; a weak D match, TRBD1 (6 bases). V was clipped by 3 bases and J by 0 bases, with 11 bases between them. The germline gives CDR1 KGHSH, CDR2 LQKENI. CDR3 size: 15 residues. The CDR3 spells CASSPGDILNTEAFF. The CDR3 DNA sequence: TGTGCCAGCTCACCGGGGGACATACTGAACACTGAAGCTTTCTTT. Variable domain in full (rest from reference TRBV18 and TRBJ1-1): NAGVMQNPRHLVRRRGQEARLRCSPMKGHSHVYWYRQLPEEGLKFMVYLQKENIIDESGMPKERFSAEFPKEGPSILRIQQVVRGDSAAYFCASSPGDILNTEAFFGQGTRLTVV.

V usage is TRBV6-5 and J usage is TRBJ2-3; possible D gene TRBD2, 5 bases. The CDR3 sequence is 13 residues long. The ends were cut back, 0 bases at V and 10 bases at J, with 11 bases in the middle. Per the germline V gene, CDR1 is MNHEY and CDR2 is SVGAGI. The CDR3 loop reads CASSYSSTRAQYF. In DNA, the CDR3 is TGTGCCAGCAGTTACTCCTCAACTAGGGCGCAGTATTTT.

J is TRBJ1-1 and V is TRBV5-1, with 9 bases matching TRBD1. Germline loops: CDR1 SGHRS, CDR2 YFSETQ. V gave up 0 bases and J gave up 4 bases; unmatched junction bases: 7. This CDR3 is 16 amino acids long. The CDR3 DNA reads TGCGCCAGCAGCTTGGCCAACCCGGGACAGGGCACTGAAGCTTTCTTT. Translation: CASSLANPGQGTEAFF. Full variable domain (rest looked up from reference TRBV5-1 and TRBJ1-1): KAGVTQTPRYLIKTRGQQVTLSCSPISGHRSVSWYQQTPGQGLQFLFEYFSETQRNKGNFPGRFSGRQFSNSRSEMNVSTLELGDSALYLCASSLANPGQGTEAFFGQGTRLTVV.

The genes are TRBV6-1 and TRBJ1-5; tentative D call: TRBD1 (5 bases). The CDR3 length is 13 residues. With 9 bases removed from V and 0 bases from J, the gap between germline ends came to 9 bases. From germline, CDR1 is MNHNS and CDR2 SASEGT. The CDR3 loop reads CASRGLSNQPQHF. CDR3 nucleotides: TGTGCCAGTAGGGGTCTTAGCAATCAGCCCCAGCATTTT.

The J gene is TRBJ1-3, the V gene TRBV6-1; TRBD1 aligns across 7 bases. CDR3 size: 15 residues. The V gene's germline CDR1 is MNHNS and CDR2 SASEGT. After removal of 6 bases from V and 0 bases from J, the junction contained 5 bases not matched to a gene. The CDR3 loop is CASRTGYGSGNTIYF. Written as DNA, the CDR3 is TGTGCCAGCAGGACAGGGTATGGCTCTGGAAACACCATATATTTT.

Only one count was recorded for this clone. CDR3 loop: CAWSIPSEQFF. The CDR3 nucleotides are TGTGCCTGGAGCATACCGAGCGAGCAGTTCTTC. J is TRBJ2-1 and V is TRBV30; D is undetermined. Trimming pared 3 bases from V and 10 bases from J, leaving 10 bases between. The CDR3 has 11 amino acids. Per the germline V gene, CDR1 is GTSNPN and CDR2 is SVGIG (reference sequence).

CDR3 DNA: TGTGCCAGCAGAGGGGAACCCTACATCTACAATGAGCAGTTCTTC. Translation gives CASRGEPYIYNEQFF. The rearrangement links TRBV27 to TRBJ2-1, with a possible D match to TRBD1 (5 bases). The CDR3 consists of 15 residues. Germline values: CDR1 MNHEY, CDR2 SMNVEV (reference sequence). The V gene lost 6 bases and the J gene lost 3 bases, with 15 bases spanning the gap.